What follows are 7 T cell receptor beta chains derived from one specimen sequenced in a study of T-cell reconstitution after alpha-beta-depleted transplantation in children. Preparation of the TCRbeta library was carried out with unique molecular identifiers. From the PCR reads, TCRdb called clonotypes with MiXCR, one entry per CDR3 protein. The repertoire holds around 600,000 distinct CDR3 sequences, with roughly 23% as singletons. The material sequenced was PBMCs, mostly from graft donor cells, taken 360 days after TCRalphabeta/CD19-depleted stem cell transplant. These receptors came from a boy in the first two years of life who had a stem cell transplant for acute myeloid leukemia, so the T cells may come from the graft donor.

This clonotype has more than one count but fewer than ten. This chain joins TRBV24-1 and TRBJ1-2; 9 bases are a match to TRBD1. CDR1 is KGHDR, CDR2 SFDVKD, per germline. The CDR3 runs 15 residues. V lost 4 bases to trimming and J lost 6 bases; unmatched junction nucleotides: 8. The CDR3 DNA sequence: TGTGCCACCAGTGACCCCACAGGGGGCAAAGATGGCTACACCTTC. This encodes CATSDPTGGKDGYTF.

The table lists this clonotype with a count of one. The chain carries TRBV6-1 and TRBJ2-1; 8 nucleotides line up with TRBD1. V was pared by 7 bases and J by 4 bases, with 9 bases of the junction left unmatched. CDR3 size: 15 residues. Germline V gene lookup returns CDR1 MNHNS and CDR2 SASEGT. The CDR3 is CASKPYRGSYNEQFF. The CDR3 DNA sequence: TGTGCCAGCAAGCCCTACAGGGGGTCTTACAATGAGCAGTTCTTC.

CDR3 coding DNA: TGTGCCAGCAGCGCCCGGAGCTACGAGCAGTACGTC. It encodes CASSARSYEQYV. The chain recombines TRBV6-1 with TRBJ2-7, with D uncertain. With 6 bases removed from V and 3 bases from J, the gap between germline ends came to 9 bases. This CDR3 comprises 12 residues. Germline CDR1 is MNHNS and CDR2 is SASEGT.

There are a few counts of this clonotype. V gene TRBV10-3 combines with J gene TRBJ2-5, with 7 bases that match TRBD2. CDR3 length: 15 amino acids. Germline values: CDR1 ENHRY, CDR2 SYGVKD. The trim removed 6 bases at V and 5 bases at J, leaving 12 bases unmatched. The CDR3 DNA sequence: TGTGCCATCAGGTCGGGGCTAGCGGCGGGGGAGACCCAGTACTTC. This gives the protein CAIRSGLAAGETQYF.

The chain has TRBV27 and TRBJ1-1; TRBD1 agrees at 7 bases. The trim removed 8 bases at V and 5 bases at J, leaving 8 bases unmatched. There are 13 residues in the CDR3. CDR1 MNHEY and CDR2 SMNVEV come from the germline V gene (reference sequence). CDR3 bases: TGTGCCAGCTCCCGGGACAGATTGACTGAAGCTTTCTTT. This translates into CASSRDRLTEAFF.

This clonotype has at least ten counts. V gene TRBV20-1 combines with J gene TRBJ2-6, with D hard to call. The V and J ends lost 0 bases and 6 bases respectively, with 6 bases between them. Germline values: CDR1 DFQATT, CDR2 SNEGSKA (reference sequence). This CDR3 is 13 amino acids long. This CDR3 reads CSARDGTANVLTF. The CDR3 DNA reads TGCAGTGCTAGAGATGGAACGGCCAACGTCCTGACTTTC.

The rearrangement links TRBV28 to TRBJ2-5; TRBD1 is a possible D gene (6 bases). CDR3 size: 15 residues. V gave up 5 bases and J gave up 4 bases, with 17 bases separating them. Looked up from germline, CDR1 is MDHEN and CDR2 is SYDVKM. CDR3 loop: CASSLQTGSGETQYF. The CDR3 nucleotides read TGTGCCAGCAGTCTCCAAACAGGGTCGGGAGAGACCCAGTACTTC. The variable domain in full, completed from reference TRBV28 and TRBJ2-5, reads DVKVTQSSRYLVKRTGEKVFLECVQDMDHENMFWYRQDPGLGLRLIYFSYDVKMKEKGDIPEGYSVSREKKERFSLILESASTNQTSMYLCASSLQTGSGETQYFGPGTRLLVL.